The 21 T cell receptor beta chains given below trace back to one sample, sequenced in a study of blood T cells in healthy people across ages. The second PCR ran roughly 6 to 11 cycles with a sample-barcoded 5' primer and J-beta primers. TCRdb processed the 5' RACE reads anew with MiXCR; each CDR3 protein has one entry. The table lists about 580,000 distinct CDR3 sequences, roughly 48% of them singletons. The specimen was blood. The receptors stem from a man older than 75 in good health.

This chain joins TRBV29-1 and TRBJ2-5; D ambiguous. Germline CDR1 SQVTM, CDR2 ANQGSEA. This CDR3 is built from 12 residues. Between the trimmed V and J ends, which lost 5 bases and 4 bases, there was a span of 11 bases. This chain's CDR3 is CSVLQGAETQYF. CDR3 DNA sequence: TGCAGCGTTCTTCAAGGTGCAGAGACCCAGTACTTC. Using reference TRBV29-1 and TRBJ2-5 for the parts outside the CDR3, the full variable domain is SAVISQKPSRDICQRGTSLTIQCQVDSQVTMMFWYRQQPGQSLTLIATANQGSEATYESGFVIDKFPISRPNLTFSTLTVSNMSPEDSSIYLCSVLQGAETQYFGPGTRLLVL.

This chain uses TRBV6-2 or TRBV6-3 with TRBJ2-7; 9 bases are shared with TRBD1. This CDR3 has 14 amino acids. Looked up from germline, CDR1 is MNHEY and CDR2 is SVGEGT. Trimming removed 7 bases from V and 0 bases from J; junction bases left unmatched: 4. CDR3 coding DNA: TGTGCCAGCAAGGGGACAGGGAGCTCCTACGAGCAGTACTTC. Protein: CASKGTGSSYEQYF.

The genes are TRBV7-9 and TRBJ2-5; D unresolved. Germline values: CDR1 SEHNR, CDR2 FQNEAQ (reference sequence). Between the trimmed V and J ends, which lost 5 bases and 1 base, there was a span of 11 bases. The CDR3 extends over 14 amino acids. CDR3 sequence reads: CASSRGAVQETQYF. The CDR3 bases are TGTGCCAGCAGCAGAGGCGCAGTCCAAGAGACCCAGTACTTC.

This clonotype was detected a few times. The J gene is TRBJ2-1, the V gene TRBV18; TRBD1 aligns across 9 bases. The CDR3 length is 18 residues. Germline assignment: CDR1 KGHSH and CDR2 LQKENI. Trimming removed 4 bases from V and 3 bases from J; junction bases left unmatched: 13. The DNA of the CDR3 is TGTGCCAGCTCACTCGGACAGGGGAAGTATTCGGGCTACAATGAGCAGTTCTTC. This sequence encodes CASSLGQGKYSGYNEQFF.

This clonotype was seen a handful of times. The rearrangement joins TRBV6-5 to TRBJ2-7; 8 nucleotides align to TRBD2. J lost 2 bases, V lost 0 bases, and 6 bases had no gene match. This CDR3 is built from 16 residues. Per the germline V gene, CDR1 is MNHEY and CDR2 is SVGAGI. CDR3: CASSYSKTSGAYEQYF. The CDR3 region has the DNA TGTGCCAGCAGTTACTCGAAAACTAGCGGCGCCTACGAGCAGTACTTC.

The J gene is TRBJ1-2, the V gene TRBV9, with 9 bases aligning to TRBD1. V shed 2 bases, J shed 3 bases, and the junction held 14 bases outside the gene matches. CDR3 size: 18 residues. CDR1 is SGDLS, CDR2 YYNGEE, per germline. The CDR3 bases are TGTGCCAGCAGCGTTGGTTTGGCCGGGACAGGGAGCCACTATGGCTACACCTTC. It codes for CASSVGLAGTGSHYGYTF.

The gene calls are TRBV7-8 and TRBJ2-1, with D possibly TRBD1 on 6 matching bases. The germline gives CDR1 SGHVS, CDR2 FQNEAQ. This CDR3 contains 15 residues. Deletions cut 0 bases from V and 4 bases from J, with 10 bases between. The CDR3 sequence is CASSLARTVYNEQFF. CDR3 nucleotide sequence: TGTGCCAGCAGCTTAGCCCGGACAGTATACAATGAGCAGTTCTTC.

This clonotype was found many times. The chain recombines TRBV6-6 with TRBJ1-6; 10 bases are shared with TRBD1. In germline, CDR1 is MNHNY, CDR2 SVGAGI (reference sequence). The CDR3 is 16 residues long. With 6 bases clipped from V and 2 bases from J, the junction kept 4 bases outside the gene matches. CDR3 sequence reads: CASSLGQGAYNSPLHF. CDR3 DNA: TGTGCCAGCAGCCTTGGACAGGGGGCCTATAATTCACCCCTCCACTTT.

As for this clonotype: Given a much more abundant clone one base away, this may be a read error. The rearrangement joins TRBV7-2 to TRBJ2-1, with 14 nucleotides matching TRBD2. The CDR3 covers 16 residues. Per the germline V gene, CDR1 is SGHTA and CDR2 is FQGNSA. The ends lost 5 bases at V and 7 bases at J; junction bases unmatched: 7. The CDR3 is CTSSVTSGRVRNEQFF. CDR3 nucleotide sequence: TGTACCAGCAGCGTGACTAGCGGGAGGGTTAGGAATGAGCAGTTCTTC.

This clonotype was picked up a small number of times. The V call is TRBV20-1, the J call TRBJ2-7; D remains ambiguous. The germline V and J ends were trimmed by 3 bases and 6 bases, with 6 bases remaining between them. Germline V lookup: CDR1 DFQATT, CDR2 SNEGSKA (reference sequence). The CDR3 is 10 residues long. CDR3 protein: CSASQREQYF. In DNA, the CDR3 is TGCAGTGCTAGTCAACGCGAGCAGTACTTC.

This clonotype came up a few times. The CDR3 sequence is CASSSQGYEGDTQYF. DNA of the CDR3: TGTGCCAGCAGCTCACAGGGGTATGAGGGAGATACGCAGTATTTT. The chain is built from TRBV7-6 and TRBJ2-3; 7 bases agree with TRBD1. V lost 4 bases and J lost 5; bases outside the gene matches: 9. The CDR3 runs to 15 residues. The germline V gene encodes CDR1 SGHVS and CDR2 FNYEAQ.

The table lists this clonotype with a few counts. The chain joins TRBV4-3 to TRBJ1-2; unclear D gene. Germline CDR1 and CDR2: LGHNA and YSLEER. The germline V and J ends were trimmed by 3 bases and 4 bases, with 12 bases remaining between them. The CDR3 has 14 residues. CDR3 in DNA: TGCGCCAGCAGCCAGGACCCAACTGTCTATGGCTACACCTTC. Encoded protein: CASSQDPTVYGYTF.

About this clonotype itself: A single base separates this from a much larger clone, so it may be a read error. The chain carries TRBV9 and TRBJ2-1, with 7 bases lining up with TRBD1. V trimming: 7 bases; J trimming: 3 bases; junction bases outside the gene matches: 7. CDR1 is SGDLS, CDR2 YYNGEE, per germline. CDR3 size: 14 residues. The CDR3 nucleotides are TGTGCCAGCGGCGCCGGGGACAGCTACAATGAGCAGTTCTTC. It codes for CASGAGDSYNEQFF.

V gene TRBV29-1 combines with J gene TRBJ2-1; 9 bases line up with TRBD1. From germline, CDR1 is SQVTM and CDR2 ANQGSEA. The CDR3 contains 12 residues. V dropped 4 bases and J dropped 7; count of bases not matched to a gene: 2. The CDR3 protein is CSVGDRGNEQFF. Written as DNA, the CDR3 is TGCAGCGTTGGCGACAGGGGGAATGAGCAGTTCTTC.

The chain employs TRBV5-1 and TRBJ2-6; D unclear. The CDR3 runs 15 residues. V shed 2 bases and J shed 3 bases, with 9 bases lying between them. In germline, CDR1 is SGHRS, CDR2 YFSETQ. CDR3 nucleotide sequence: TGCGCCAGCAGCTTCGCTCAGAGTGGGGCCAACGTCCTGACTTTC. This gives the protein CASSFAQSGANVLTF.

The CDR3: CASSQQGYEKLFF. The CDR3 DNA reads TGCGCCAGCAGCCAACAGGGTTATGAAAAACTGTTTTTT. The J gene is TRBJ1-4, the V gene TRBV4-3; D is possibly TRBD1 (5 bases). V lost 2 bases and J 6 bases, leaving 7 bases between the germline ends. The CDR3 totals 13 residues. In germline, CDR1 is LGHNA, CDR2 YSLEER.

The chain joins TRBV18 to TRBJ2-3, with unresolved D. The germline CDR1 and CDR2 sequences are KGHSH and LQKENI. This CDR3 contains 15 residues. Trimming shortened V by 4 bases and J by 2 bases, and 13 bases separated the two germline ends. CDR3 residues: CASSLLGLNTDTQYF. DNA for the CDR3: TGTGCCAGCTCACTCCTCGGGCTGAACACAGATACGCAGTATTTT.

This clonotype came up a few times. The chain links TRBV20-1 to TRBJ2-5, with TRBD2 matching over 9 bases. Per germline, CDR1 DFQATT and CDR2 SNEGSKA (reference sequence). The CDR3 totals 16 residues. Trimming took 1 base from V and 3 from J; bases not matched to a gene: 9. The CDR3 spells CSARAPILAGKETQYF. The CDR3 DNA is TGCAGTGCTAGAGCCCCGATCCTAGCGGGGAAAGAGACCCAGTACTTC.

The chain carries TRBV6-5 and TRBJ1-1; D gene unclear. With 2 bases removed from V and 3 bases from J, the gap between germline ends came to 10 bases. Germline CDR1 reads MNHEY; CDR2 reads SVGAGI. The CDR3 contains 14 residues. CDR3: CASSYGVPDTEAFF. DNA of the CDR3: TGTGCCAGCAGTTACGGGGTCCCCGACACTGAAGCTTTCTTT.

The V call is TRBV5-5, the J call TRBJ2-3; D is perhaps TRBD2 (6 bases). This CDR3 comprises 14 residues. From germline, CDR1 is SGHKS and CDR2 YYEKEE (reference sequence). Trimming shortened V by 4 bases and J by 0 bases, and 9 bases separated the two germline ends. CDR3 residues: CASSIGSSTDTQYF. The CDR3 DNA follows: TGTGCCAGCAGCATCGGGAGTAGCACAGATACGCAGTATTTT.

The chain uses TRBV9 and TRBJ2-3, with D maybe TRBD1 (7 bases). Deletions cut 4 bases from V and 0 bases from J, with 21 bases between. The CDR3 runs 18 residues. CDR1 and CDR2 from the germline V gene are SGDLS and YYNGEE. This CDR3 is CASSLRGGGGASTDTQYF. The CDR3 DNA is TGTGCCAGCAGCCTCCGAGGGGGCGGAGGGGCTAGCACAGATACGCAGTATTTT.